The clone carrying this T cell receptor beta chain has a handful of counts. The data were taken from a study of cytotoxic CD8 clonotypes in ibrutinib-treated CLL. Clones were sequenced by immunoSEQ multiplex PCR, and TCRdb holds only the in-frame ones, with some missing. The repertoire has a few hundred thousand clones, 67% of them found once; the top ten carry approximately 6%. Per the germline V gene, CDR1 is SGHRS and CDR2 is YFSETQ. V shed 7 bases and J 3 bases; nucleotides not matched to a gene: 7. CDR3 length: 13 residues. The chain combines TRBV5-1 with TRBJ2-7; 7 bases match TRBD1. Sample: PBMCs, taken after 36 months of ibrutinib treatment. The TCR originated in a human donor with chronic lymphocytic leukemia. The CDR3 DNA is TGCGCCAGCCCTCCGGGACAGTGCTACGAGCAGTACTTC. Translating gives CASPPGQCYEQYF. The whole variable domain, filled in from reference TRBV5-1 and TRBJ2-7, reads KAGVTQTPRYLIKTRGQQVTLSCSPISGHRSVSWYQQTPGQGLQFLFEYFSETQRNKGNFPGRFSGRQFSNSRSEMNVSTLELGDSALYLCASPPGQCYEQYFGPGTRLTVT.